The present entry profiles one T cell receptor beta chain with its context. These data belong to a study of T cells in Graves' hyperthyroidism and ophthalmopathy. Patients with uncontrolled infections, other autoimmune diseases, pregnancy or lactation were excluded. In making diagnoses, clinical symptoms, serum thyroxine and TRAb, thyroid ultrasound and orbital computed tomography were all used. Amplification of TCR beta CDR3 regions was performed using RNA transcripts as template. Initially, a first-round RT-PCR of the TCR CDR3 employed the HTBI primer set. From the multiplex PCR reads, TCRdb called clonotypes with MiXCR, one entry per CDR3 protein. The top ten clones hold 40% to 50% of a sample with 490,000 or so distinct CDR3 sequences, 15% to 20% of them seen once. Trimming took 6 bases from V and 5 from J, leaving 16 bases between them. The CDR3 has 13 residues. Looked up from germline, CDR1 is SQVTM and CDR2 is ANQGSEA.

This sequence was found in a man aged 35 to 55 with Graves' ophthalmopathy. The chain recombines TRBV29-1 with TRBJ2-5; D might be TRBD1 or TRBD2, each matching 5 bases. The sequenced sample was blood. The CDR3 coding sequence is TGCAGCGTCGCCGTTGGGGGACGGGAGACCCAGTACTTC. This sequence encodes CSVAVGGRETQYF. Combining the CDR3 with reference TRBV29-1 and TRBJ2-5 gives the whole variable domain SAVISQKPSRDICQRGTSLTIQCQVDSQVTMMFWYRQQPGQSLTLIATANQGSEATYESGFVIDKFPISRPNLTFSTLTVSNMSPEDSSIYLCSVAVGGRETQYFGPGTRLLVL.